This paragraph covers one TCR beta chain sequence. Its antigen is unknown. The CDR3 sequence is 14 residues long. In germline, CDR1 is ENHRY, CDR2 SYGVKD. Trimming took 7 bases from V and 0 from J, leaving 10 bases between them. This sample is drawn from a study of OX40 agonist ivuxolimab in advanced cancers. Autoimmune disease history or systemic immunosuppression led to patient exclusion. Overall study results and limits: CD4+ T cells averaged fewer expanded clones than CD8+ T cells.

Some clones are missing from TCRdb's copy, which holds only in-frame ones; the method was immunoSEQ multiplex PCR. The sample records tens of thousands of clones, 80% to 95% being singletons. The TCR comes from an adult with an advanced solid tumor such as melanoma, head and neck, liver or kidney cancer. Sample: CD4+ or CD8+ T cells sorted from blood, taken in a trial of the OX40 agonist ivuxolimab. The chain joins TRBV10-3 to TRBJ1-3, with D uncertain. The CDR3 DNA is TGTGCCATCAAGGAGATCAACTCTGGAAACACCATATATTTT. Translation: CAIKEINSGNTIYF.